The source of this T cell receptor beta chain is a study of blood T cell repertoires in COVID-19. CDR3 length: 13 residues. Trimming pared 10 bases from V and 9 bases from J, leaving 21 bases between. Germline V gene data show CDR1 as SEHNR and CDR2 as FQNEAQ (reference sequence). Participants were aged roughly 18 to 90 years from 24 US areas. Clinical histories supplied by participants themselves formed the basis of cohort assignment. Using immunoSEQ multiplex PCR, the repertoire was profiled, and TCRdb retains in-frame clones only, with some absent. The sample lists about 220,000 clones, around 86% occurring once.

The chain combines TRBV7-9 with TRBJ1-1; TRBD1 might be the D (5 bases). Specimen: PBMCs or T cells enriched from blood (not recorded which). The TCR originated in a woman aged 40 to 55 with acute COVID-19. The CDR3 region is CAIEGQSELKAFF. As DNA, the CDR3 is TGTGCCATTGAAGGACAATCGGAATTAAAAGCTTTCTTT. The full variable domain, completed using reference TRBV7-9 and TRBJ1-1, is DTGVSQNPRHKITKRGQNVTFRCDPISEHNRLYWYRQTLGQGPEFLTYFQNEAQLEKSRLLSDRFSAERPKGSFSTLEIQRTEQGDSAMYLCAIEGQSELKAFFGQGTRLTVV.